Listed here are 8 T cell receptor beta chains from one sample, sequenced in a study of blood T cells in healthy people across ages. It was with a sample-barcoded 5' primer and a J-beta primer mix that a second PCR of about 6 to 12 cycles was run. TCRdb processed the 5' RACE reads anew with MiXCR; each CDR3 protein has one entry. The sample contains 650,000 to 800,000 distinct CDR3 sequences, under 55% of which appear only once. Sequencing was performed on blood. The receptors derive from a man aged 55 to 70 in good health.

The rearrangement links TRBV5-8 to TRBJ2-1, with a tentative D call TRBD2 (6 bases). V was clipped by 4 bases and J by 7 bases, with 12 bases between them. Germline V gene lookup returns CDR1 SGHTS and CDR2 YDEGEE. The CDR3 is 13 amino acids. CDR3 nucleotides: TGTGCCAGCAGCCCCCTGGAGGGTAATGAGCAGTTCTTC. Translating it yields CASSPLEGNEQFF.

The J gene is TRBJ2-1, the V gene TRBV6-1; D is unclear. V shed 3 bases and J shed 7 bases, with 7 bases lying between them. This CDR3 has 12 amino acids. CDR1 is MNHNS and CDR2 is SASEGT in the germline V gene. In DNA form, the CDR3 reads TGTGCCAGCAGTGACGCCCCGAATGAGCAGTTCTTC. Translated, it gives CASSDAPNEQFF.

V gene TRBV6-6 combines with J gene TRBJ1-6; the D is unclear. Per germline, CDR1 MNHNY and CDR2 SVGAGI (reference sequence). This CDR3 has 14 amino acids. V lost 5 bases and J 10 bases, leaving 15 bases between the germline ends. The CDR3, as DNA: TGTGCCAGCAGTGCAGACACTCAAAGGTCACCCCTCCACTTT. Its protein is CASSADTQRSPLHF.

This clonotype appeared a few times. The J gene is TRBJ1-1, the V gene TRBV7-8; D ambiguous. The V gene lost 1 base and the J gene lost 5 bases, with 8 bases spanning the gap. Germline CDR1 SGHVS, CDR2 FQNEAQ. The length of the CDR3 is 13 residues. The CDR3 spells CASSLVRGTEAFF. DNA for the CDR3: TGTGCCAGCAGCTTAGTCCGTGGAACTGAAGCTTTCTTT.

Turning to this clonotype: A clone one base away is much larger, so this may be a read error. V usage is TRBV21-1 and J usage is TRBJ2-3. TRBV21-1 is listed as a pseudogene. The CDR3 totals 12 residues. This CDR3 is CASSKIRDTRYF. The CDR3 nucleotides read TGTGCCAGCAGCAAGATTCGAGATACGCGGTATTTT.

Concerning this clonotype: One junction end disagrees with the germline gene, perhaps due to a read error. This chain uses TRBV4-1 with TRBJ2-7; 9 bases map to TRBD1. The CDR3 length is 15 residues. Germline lookup yields CDR1 MGHRA and CDR2 YSYEKL. The CDR3 DNA follows: TGCGCCGGCAGCTCCCCGGGACAGGGTACTTACGAGCAGTACTTC. Amino acid sequence: CAGSSPGQGTYEQYF.

This clonotype was seen a few times. V gene TRBV5-5 combines with J gene TRBJ1-2; tentative D call: TRBD1 (6 bases). CDR1 and CDR2 (germline): SGHKS, YYEKEE (reference sequence). CDR3 length: 15 residues. V dropped 4 bases and J dropped 8 bases, with 21 bases sitting between them. CDR3 nucleotides: TGTGCCAGCAGCCCTTCACAGGGAAACTTTATGGGCTACACCTTC. As protein: CASSPSQGNFMGYTF.

This chain connects TRBV10-3 to TRBJ2-7; a weak D match, TRBD1 (5 bases). Per the germline V gene, CDR1 is ENHRY and CDR2 is SYGVKD. This CDR3 is 15 amino acids long. Trimming cost V 6 bases and J 0 bases, with 15 bases left between them. CDR3 amino acids: CAIRGWGRSSYEQYF. CDR3 in DNA: TGTGCCATCAGGGGCTGGGGCCGAAGCTCCTACGAGCAGTACTTC.